This TCR beta chain was identified during a study of blood T cell repertoires in COVID-19. This CDR3 is 14 amino acids long. V trimming: 6 bases; J trimming: 4 bases; junction bases outside the gene matches: 0. The germline CDR1 and CDR2 sequences are SNHLY and FYNNEI. TCRdb keeps only in-frame clones here, not all; method: immunoSEQ multiplex PCR. Of about 130,000 clones in the sample, roughly 83% were seen once. This clone came up a few times. The V call is TRBV2, the J call TRBJ2-1, with 13 positions matching TRBD2. The sample taken for sequencing was peripheral blood. The TCR comes from a woman aged 50 to 65 with acute or convalescent COVID-19. CDR3 coding DNA: TGTGCCAGCAGACTAGCGGGGGGGTACAATGAGCAGTTCTTC. Its translation: CASRLAGGYNEQFF.